The clone carrying this TCR beta chain was recorded once. The entry originates in a study of OX40 agonist ivuxolimab in advanced cancers. The protocol was immunoSEQ multiplex PCR, while the TCRdb copy is restricted to in-frame clones and leaves out a portion. The table has fewer than 55,000 clones, about 76% seen once. The V gene's germline CDR1 is SGHDN and CDR2 FVKESK. V was clipped by 11 bases and J by 4 bases, with 14 bases between them. The CDR3 runs 12 residues. This material consisted of CD4+ or CD8+ T cells sorted from blood, taken in a trial of the OX40 agonist ivuxolimab. The chain joins TRBV14 to TRBJ1-1, with a possible D match to TRBD1 (6 bases). The origin of this receptor is an adult with an advanced solid tumor such as melanoma, head and neck, liver or kidney cancer. CDR3 sequence (DNA): TGTGCCGGCGGACAGTCTGGCACTGAAGCTTTCTTT. Translated: CAGGQSGTEAFF.